This note documents a single T cell receptor (beta chain) sequence. Here immunoSEQ multiplex PCR was the method, and the copy in TCRdb shows in-frame clones only, minus some. The sample gives some 29,000 clones, roughly 89% of which show up once; approximately 0.6% is in the top ten. The J segment lost 3 bases and the V segment lost 5 bases, leaving 13 bases of the junction unmatched. Germline CDR1 is SEHNR and CDR2 is FQNEAQ (reference sequence). The CDR3 covers 17 residues. The data belong to a study of T cell changes during pregnancy in multiple sclerosis. The receptor was derived from a female donor in good health, enrolled as a control in a pregnancy study. Source: CD4+ T cells from peripheral blood mononuclear cells, taken in the first trimester of pregnancy. V usage is TRBV7-9 and J usage is TRBJ2-3, with 8 nucleotides matching TRBD2. The DNA of the CDR3 is TGTGCCAGCAGCACCCCCCCGGGGGGGGAATATACAGATACGCAGTATTTT. Protein sequence: CASSTPPGGEYTDTQYF.